This entry is about one T cell receptor (beta chain). This record comes from a study of T cells in Graves' hyperthyroidism and ophthalmopathy. Participants, patients aged 18 to 65, had newly diagnosed hyperthyroidism with a duration under 2 months. The study excluded patients with uncontrolled infection, other autoimmune disease, pregnancy or lactation. The diagnostic basis comprised clinical symptoms, serum thyroxine and TRAb, thyroid ultrasound and orbital computed tomography. The PBMCs had their origin in 10 ml of fresh peripheral blood. Regions amplified from RNA transcripts were the TCR beta CDR3 regions. TCR CDR3 regions were first amplified by RT-PCR with HTBI primers. One entry per CDR3 protein, called by TCRdb with MiXCR from the multiplex PCR reads. The data hold around 200,000 distinct CDR3 sequences, with 15% to 20% observed a single time. The sequence came from a woman aged 50 to 60 with Graves' hyperthyroidism. The source material was blood.

The DNA of the CDR3 is TGTGCCAGCAGTTTAGGGGGGCTGTACACTGAAGCTTTCTTT. This gives the protein CASSLGGLYTEAFF. This rearrangement joins TRBV12-3 or TRBV12-4 to TRBJ1-1, with D perhaps matching TRBD1 (6 bases). Trimming shortened V by 1 base and J by 3 bases, and 9 bases separated the two germline ends. This CDR3 spans 14 amino acids.